This TCR beta chain derives from a study of CD8 T cells in Susac syndrome. With random hexamers, roughly 0.45 to 1 ug RNA was reverse transcribed. Across 54 Vbeta and 13 Jbeta, immunoSEQ multiplex PCR amplified TCR beta CDR3. TCRdb recomputed calls from the immunoSEQ multiplex PCR reads with MiXCR, one row per CDR3 protein. This sample carries about 60,000 distinct CDR3 sequences, around 94% of them seen once, and the ten largest clones take about 0.21%. Study-level results: An acknowledgment was made by the study that its TCR sequencing and HLA analysis involved relatively few individuals.

TCR beta was sequenced from blood CD8+ and CD4+ T cells. Healthy donors served as age- and sex-matched controls. The germline V gene has CDR1 PRHDT and CDR2 FYEKMQ (reference sequence). After removal of 4 bases from V and 5 bases from J, the junction contained 11 bases not matched to a gene. The CDR3 is made up of 16 amino acids. Regarding this clonotype: Its antigen remains unknown.

This sequence was found in a human donor in good health. The rearrangement uses TRBV13 and TRBJ2-1; TRBD2 matches at 7 bases. Sequences were obtained from CD8+ T cells from PBMCs. CDR3 protein: CASSSRDYTKDNEQFF. CDR3 nucleotides: TGTGCCAGCAGCTCGCGGGACTATACTAAGGACAATGAGCAGTTCTTC. Full variable domain (missing parts from reference TRBV13 and TRBJ2-1): AAGVIQSPRHLIKEKRETATLKCYPIPRHDTVYWYQQGPGQDPQFLISFYEKMQSDKGSIPDRFSAQQFSDYHSELNMSSLELGDSALYFCASSSRDYTKDNEQFFGPGTRLTVL.